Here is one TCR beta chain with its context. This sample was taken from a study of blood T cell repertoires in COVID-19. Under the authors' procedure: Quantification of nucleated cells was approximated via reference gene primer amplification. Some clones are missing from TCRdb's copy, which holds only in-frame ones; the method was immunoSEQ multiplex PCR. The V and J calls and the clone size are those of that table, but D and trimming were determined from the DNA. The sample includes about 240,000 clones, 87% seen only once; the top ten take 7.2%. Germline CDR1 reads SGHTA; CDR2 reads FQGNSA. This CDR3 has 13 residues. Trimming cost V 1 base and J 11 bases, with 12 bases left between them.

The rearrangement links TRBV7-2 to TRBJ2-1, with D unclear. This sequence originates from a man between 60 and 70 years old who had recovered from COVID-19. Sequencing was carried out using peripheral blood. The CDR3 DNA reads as TGTGCCAGCAGCTTAGGATCACTAAGCCAGCAGTTCTTC. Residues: CASSLGSLSQQFF. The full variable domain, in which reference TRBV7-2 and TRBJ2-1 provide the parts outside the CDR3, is GAGVSQSPSNKVTEKGKDVELRCDPISGHTALYWYRQSLGQGLEFLIYFQGNSAPDKSGLPSDRFSAERTGGSVSTLTIQRTQQEDSAVYLCASSLGSLSQQFFGPGTRLTVL.